Listed below are T cell receptor beta chains from one sample, sequenced in a study of radiation and T cells in renal cell carcinoma. Sequenced by immunoSEQ multiplex PCR; TCRdb stores in-frame clones only, minus some. This sample carries about 130,000 clones, about 88% of them seen once, and the ten largest clones take 9.5% to 15%. Sequenced here: blood, sampled from a patient whose treatment included radiotherapy and nephrectomy. The receptors were sampled from a woman between 45 and 65 years old with renal cell carcinoma. CDR3s include the opening cysteine and the closing phenylalanine or tryptophan. Each record gives: J gene, D gene, clone size, V gene, CDR3 protein, CDR3 DNA. The D gene is left open where the match is weak. Clone size is stated in some rows and not others, as once, few, many or a class when expanded.

TRBJ2-7 TRBD2 once TRBV5-6 CASSPTSGWTYEQYF TGTGCCAGCAGTCCGACTAGCGGGTGGACCTACGAGCAGTACTTC
TRBJ2-3 - - TRBV7-3 CASSLDRSTDTQYF TGTGCCAGCAGCTTAGATCGTAGCACAGATACGCAGTATTTT
TRBJ2-3 TRBD2 - TRBV4-1 CASSQDASGGAVNTQYF TGCGCCAGCAGCCAAGATGCTAGCGGGGGGGCCGTGAATACGCAGTATTTT
TRBJ2-2 - - TRBV7-3 CASSVLMAGELFF TGTGCCAGCAGCGTTTTAATGGCCGGGGAGCTGTTTTTT
TRBJ1-1 TRBD1 once TRBV19 CASSSPDRVLEAFF TGTGCCAGTAGTTCCCCAGACAGGGTACTTGAAGCTTTCTTT
TRBJ2-5 - - TRBV7-7 CASSLTLTDYPSETQYF TGTGCTAGCAGCTTGACCCTGACAGACTATCCGTCGGAGACCCAGTACTTC
TRBJ2-5 TRBD1 - TRBV2 CASSDRGETQYF TGTGCCAGCAGCGACAGGGGGGAGACCCAGTACTTC
TRBJ1-2 TRBD1 once TRBV5-6 CASSRDRVYGYTF TGTGCCAGCAGCCGGGACAGGGTATATGGCTACACCTTC
TRBJ2-5 TRBD2 - TRBV7-9 CASRRTRGAQETQYF TGTGCCAGCAGGAGGACTAGAGGTGCCCAAGAGACCCAGTACTTC
TRBJ2-2 - - TRBV7-9 CASSLGGVNTGELFF TGTGCCAGCTCCCTCGGAGGGGTTAACACCGGGGAGCTGTTTTTT
TRBJ1-5 - - TRBV19 CASSNTGLLGQPQHF TGTGCCAGTAGTAATACGGGACTCCTGGGACAGCCCCAGCATTTT
TRBJ1-4 - few TRBV10-2 CASSLTPRGEKLFF TGCGCCAGCAGTCTGACCCCACGGGGAGAAAAACTGTTTTTT
TRBJ1-3 - - TRBV5-1 CASSSTGFYSGNTIYF TGCGCCAGCAGTTCTACCGGGTTTTACTCTGGAAACACCATATATTTT
TRBJ1-1 TRBD1 - TRBV2 CASSEQGAMNTEAFF TGTGCCAGCAGTGAGCAGGGGGCAATGAACACTGAAGCTTTCTTT
TRBJ2-3 TRBD2 - TRBV19 CASSIDGGGNTDTQYF TGTGCCAGTAGTATCGACGGCGGGGGGAACACAGATACGCAGTATTTT
TRBJ1-2 - - TRBV2 CASSVQRLGYTF TGTGCCAGCAGTGTCCAACGTCTGGGCTACACCTTC
TRBJ2-5 TRBD1 - TRBV5-4 CASSLGDRGIQETQYF TGTGCCAGCAGCTTGGGTGACAGGGGGATTCAAGAGACCCAGTACTTC
TRBJ1-2 TRBD1 many TRBV7-9 CASSYAGTGVGYTF TGTGCCAGCAGCTATGCCGGGACAGGGGTGGGCTACACCTTC
TRBJ1-4 TRBD1 - TRBV7-2 CASSGQGAQEKLFF TGTGCCAGCAGCGGACAGGGGGCGCAAGAAAAACTGTTTTTT
TRBJ2-1 - - TRBV7-3 CASSTRQASVQFF TGTGCCAGCAGCACCCGACAGGCTTCGGTGCAGTTCTTC
TRBJ2-7 TRBD1 - TRBV18 CASSSAGTGEYEQYF TGTGCCAGCTCATCAGCCGGGACAGGGGAATACGAGCAGTACTTC
TRBJ2-1 - - TRBV5-1 CASSDPSGNNEQFF TGCGCCAGCAGCGACCCCTCGGGGAACAATGAGCAGTTCTTC
TRBJ2-2 TRBD1 - TRBV7-3 CASSLGQGVGELFF TGTGCCAGCAGCCTAGGACAGGGTGTCGGGGAGCTGTTTTTT
TRBJ1-4 - - TRBV7-2 CASSPQKQGEKLFF TGTGCCAGCAGCCCCCAAAAACAGGGAGAAAAACTGTTTTTT
TRBJ2-1 TRBD1 once TRBV19 CASSGSTGGFEQFF TGTGCCAGTAGTGGCTCGACAGGGGGCTTTGAGCAGTTCTTC
TRBJ1-1 - - TRBV6-5 CASYPGAANTEAFF TGTGCCAGCTACCCAGGGGCAGCGAACACTGAAGCTTTCTTT
TRBJ1-2 TRBD1 - TRBV15 CATSKSFQGGYGYTF TGTGCCACCAGCAAATCCTTCCAGGGGGGTTATGGCTACACCTTC
TRBJ1-1 TRBD1 - TRBV18 CASSRRQGTEAFF TGTGCCAGCTCACGACGACAGGGGACTGAAGCTTTCTTT
TRBJ1-1 TRBD1 - TRBV19 CASSQTGGTEAFF TGTGCCAGTAGTCAGACAGGGGGCACTGAAGCTTTCTTT
TRBJ2-7 TRBD2 - TRBV7-9 CASSTGGAVHEQYF TGTGCCAGCAGTACCGGGGGGGCGGTGCACGAGCAGTACTTC
TRBJ1-1 TRBD1 - TRBV10-3 CAISERGQRNTEAFF TGTGCCATCAGTGAGCGGGGACAGCGGAACACTGAAGCTTTCTTT
TRBJ1-1 - - TRBV30 CAWNPPGYTEAFF TGTGCCTGGAATCCGCCAGGGTACACTGAAGCTTTCTTT